Listed below are T cell receptor beta chains from one sample, sequenced in a study of blood T cell repertoires in COVID-19. This table comes from immunoSEQ multiplex PCR, and its TCRdb copy is limited to in-frame clones, with some not included. The sample lists about 340,000 clones; around nine tenths were seen once. Sequenced input: peripheral blood. Every receptor here comes from a woman aged 18 to 35 who had recovered from COVID-19. CDR3s include the opening cysteine and the closing phenylalanine or tryptophan. D genes are given only for firm matches. The listing skips clone size in some rows; elsewhere it reads once, few, many or a size class.

clone size: .
J gene: TRBJ2-1
D gene: TRBD1
CDR3 length: 19
V gene: TRBV4-3
CDR3 protein: CASSQYHVVGTDSYNEQFF
CDR3 DNA: TGCGCCAGCAGCCAGTATCACGTCGTCGGGACAGACTCCTACAATGAGCAGTTCTTC

clone size: .
J gene: TRBJ2-1
D gene: .
CDR3 length: 16
V gene: TRBV14
CDR3 protein: CASSHGGWGQYNEQFF
CDR3 DNA: TGTGCCAGCAGCCACGGTGGGTGGGGCCAGTACAATGAGCAGTTCTTC

clone size: few
J gene: TRBJ2-1
D gene: .
CDR3 length: 13
V gene: TRBV11-3
CDR3 protein: CASSLAGFDEQFF
CDR3 DNA: TGTGCCAGCAGCTTAGCAGGGTTCGATGAGCAGTTCTTC

clone size: .
J gene: TRBJ2-1
D gene: TRBD2
CDR3 length: 13
V gene: TRBV4-3
CDR3 protein: CASSPGLAGGLFF
CDR3 DNA: TGCGCCAGCAGCCCGGGACTAGCGGGAGGTCTGTTCTTC

clone size: .
J gene: TRBJ2-1
D gene: .
CDR3 length: 15
V gene: TRBV11-3
CDR3 protein: CASSLDGGTYNEQFF
CDR3 DNA: TGTGCCAGCAGCTTAGATGGGGGGACCTACAATGAGCAGTTCTTC

clone size: once
J gene: TRBJ2-5
D gene: TRBD2
CDR3 length: 16
V gene: TRBV5-6
CDR3 protein: CASSLGPGRRQETQYF
CDR3 DNA: TGTGCCAGCAGCTTGGGTCCCGGGAGGAGACAAGAGACCCAGTACTTC

clone size: .
J gene: TRBJ2-1
D gene: .
CDR3 length: 13
V gene: TRBV7-2
CDR3 protein: CASSLGPEGEQFF
CDR3 DNA: TGTGCCAGCAGCTTGGGCCCCGAGGGTGAGCAGTTCTTC

clone size: .
J gene: TRBJ1-6
D gene: TRBD1
CDR3 length: 15
V gene: TRBV2
CDR3 protein: CASSGAQGAGSPLHF
CDR3 DNA: TGTGCCAGTTCAGGGGCACAGGGGGCAGGTTCACCCCTCCACTTT

clone size: few
J gene: TRBJ2-1
D gene: .
CDR3 length: 15
V gene: TRBV9
CDR3 protein: CASSVDGGSYNEQFF
CDR3 DNA: TGTGCCAGCAGCGTAGACGGGGGCTCCTACAATGAGCAGTTCTTC

clone size: .
J gene: TRBJ2-2
D gene: .
CDR3 length: 15
V gene: TRBV7-8
CDR3 protein: CASSLVGGTVGELFF
CDR3 DNA: TGTGCCAGCAGCTTAGTTGGAGGAACGGTCGGGGAGCTGTTTTTT

clone size: .
J gene: TRBJ1-2
D gene: .
CDR3 length: 12
V gene: TRBV30
CDR3 protein: CAQSGQRPGYTF
CDR3 DNA: TGTGCCCAGAGTGGACAACGACCCGGCTACACCTTC

clone size: .
J gene: TRBJ2-2
D gene: TRBD2
CDR3 length: 15
V gene: TRBV7-2
CDR3 protein: CASSLPGGLSGELFF
CDR3 DNA: TGTGCCAGCAGCTTACCGGGAGGGCTCTCCGGGGAGCTGTTTTTT

clone size: .
J gene: TRBJ2-1
D gene: .
CDR3 length: 12
V gene: TRBV7-2
CDR3 protein: CASSAPGGEQFF
CDR3 DNA: TGTGCCAGCAGCGCGCCCGGCGGTGAGCAGTTCTTC

clone size: .
J gene: TRBJ1-3
D gene: TRBD1
CDR3 length: 17
V gene: TRBV11-2
CDR3 protein: CASSFNRGQPSGNTIYF
CDR3 DNA: TGTGCCAGCAGCTTTAACCGGGGACAGCCCTCTGGAAACACCATATATTTT

clone size: .
J gene: TRBJ2-5
D gene: .
CDR3 length: 14
V gene: TRBV5-6
CDR3 protein: CASSLVGGQETQYF
CDR3 DNA: TGTGCCAGCAGTTTGGTAGGAGGCCAAGAGACCCAGTACTTC

clone size: few
J gene: TRBJ1-6
D gene: .
CDR3 length: 15
V gene: TRBV11-2
CDR3 protein: CASSPFAPSGSPLHF
CDR3 DNA: TGTGCCAGCAGCCCCTTCGCGCCCAGCGGTTCACCCCTCCACTTT

clone size: .
J gene: TRBJ1-5
D gene: TRBD1
CDR3 length: 14
V gene: TRBV6-5
CDR3 protein: CASSRTGGNQPQHF
CDR3 DNA: TGTGCCAGCAGCCGGACAGGGGGCAATCAGCCCCAGCATTTT

clone size: .
J gene: TRBJ2-1
D gene: .
CDR3 length: 13
V gene: TRBV4-3
CDR3 protein: CASSQDRGIEQFF
CDR3 DNA: TGCGCCAGCAGCCAAGATAGGGGGATTGAGCAGTTCTTC

clone size: .
J gene: TRBJ2-2
D gene: .
CDR3 length: 18
V gene: TRBV5-6
CDR3 protein: CASSWGPLGPSGTGELFF
CDR3 DNA: TGTGCCAGCAGCTGGGGCCCTCTGGGCCCGTCGGGCACCGGGGAGCTGTTTTTT

clone size: .
J gene: TRBJ2-3
D gene: .
CDR3 length: 16
V gene: TRBV5-4
CDR3 protein: CASSPKGLTSTDTQYF
CDR3 DNA: TGTGCCAGCAGCCCCAAAGGACTCACTAGCACAGATACGCAGTATTTT

clone size: .
J gene: TRBJ2-2
D gene: TRBD2
CDR3 length: 19
V gene: TRBV3-1/TRBV3-2
CDR3 protein: CASSQDSLAAFANTGELFF
CDR3 DNA: TGTGCCAGCAGCCAAGATAGCCTAGCGGCCTTCGCGAACACCGGGGAGCTGTTTTTT

clone size: .
J gene: TRBJ1-1
D gene: .
CDR3 length: 16
V gene: TRBV4-1
CDR3 protein: CASSERTATGNTEAFF
CDR3 DNA: TGCGCCAGCAGCGAACGAACTGCCACAGGGAACACTGAAGCTTTCTTT

clone size: once
J gene: TRBJ1-1
D gene: .
CDR3 length: 14
V gene: TRBV3-1/TRBV3-2
CDR3 protein: CATATFAGDTEAFF
CDR3 DNA: TGTGCCACCGCTACCTTCGCAGGGGACACTGAAGCTTTCTTT

clone size: .
J gene: TRBJ2-3
D gene: .
CDR3 length: 15
V gene: TRBV3-1/TRBV3-2
CDR3 protein: CASSVGSGDTDTQYF
CDR3 DNA: TGTGCCAGCAGCGTAGGGTCGGGAGACACAGATACGCAGTATTTT

clone size: .
J gene: TRBJ1-2
D gene: .
CDR3 length: 16
V gene: TRBV11-2
CDR3 protein: CASSLDLQGANYGYTF
CDR3 DNA: TGTGCCAGCAGCTTAGATCTACAGGGAGCTAACTATGGCTACACCTTC

clone size: .
J gene: TRBJ2-3
D gene: TRBD2
CDR3 length: 16
V gene: TRBV5-1
CDR3 protein: CASSLGLAGVGDTQYF
CDR3 DNA: TGCGCCAGCAGCTTGGGTCTAGCGGGAGTCGGAGATACGCAGTATTTT

clone size: .
J gene: TRBJ1-5
D gene: TRBD1
CDR3 length: 15
V gene: TRBV7-2
CDR3 protein: CASSLGDSSNQPQHF
CDR3 DNA: TGTGCCAGCAGCTTGGGGGACAGTAGCAATCAGCCCCAGCATTTT

clone size: .
J gene: TRBJ2-1
D gene: TRBD2
CDR3 length: 15
V gene: TRBV6-5
CDR3 protein: CASIRGLDNYNEQFF
CDR3 DNA: TGTGCCAGCATTCGGGGACTAGATAACTACAATGAGCAGTTCTTC

clone size: few
J gene: TRBJ2-2
D gene: TRBD1
CDR3 length: 17
V gene: TRBV9
CDR3 protein: CASSPHSNPTGSGELFF
CDR3 DNA: TGTGCCAGCAGCCCACATTCAAACCCGACAGGGTCCGGGGAGCTGTTTTTT

clone size: .
J gene: TRBJ2-1
D gene: TRBD1
CDR3 length: 12
V gene: TRBV13
CDR3 protein: CASSLQGEEQFF
CDR3 DNA: TGTGCCAGCAGCTTGCAGGGGGAAGAGCAGTTCTTC

clone size: once
J gene: TRBJ2-3
D gene: TRBD2
CDR3 length: 16
V gene: TRBV11-2
CDR3 protein: CASSPRLAGGVDTQYF
CDR3 DNA: TGTGCCAGCAGCCCCCGACTAGCGGGAGGGGTAGATACGCAGTATTTT

clone size: .
J gene: TRBJ2-5
D gene: .
CDR3 length: 12
V gene: TRBV18
CDR3 protein: CASSPGEETQYF
CDR3 DNA: TGTGCCAGCTCACCAGGAGAAGAGACCCAGTACTTC

clone size: .
J gene: TRBJ1-2
D gene: .
CDR3 length: 15
V gene: TRBV15
CDR3 protein: CATSPSSQALLGYTF
CDR3 DNA: TGTGCCACCAGCCCCTCGTCACAGGCCCTCCTTGGCTACACCTTC

clone size: .
J gene: TRBJ1-5
D gene: .
CDR3 length: 15
V gene: TRBV7-2
CDR3 protein: CASSPTRGLHVPQHF
CDR3 DNA: TGTGCCAGCAGCCCAACCCGGGGTCTACATGTGCCCCAGCATTTT

clone size: .
J gene: TRBJ1-6
D gene: .
CDR3 length: 16
V gene: TRBV9
CDR3 protein: CASSQGLPGANSPLHF
CDR3 DNA: TGTGCCAGCAGCCAGGGACTTCCCGGAGCGAATTCACCCCTCCACTTT

clone size: .
J gene: TRBJ2-3
D gene: TRBD2
CDR3 length: 15
V gene: TRBV3-1/TRBV3-2
CDR3 protein: CASSQGAGGSDTQYF
CDR3 DNA: TGTGCCAGCAGCCAAGGAGCGGGAGGATCAGATACGCAGTATTTT

clone size: .
J gene: TRBJ2-3
D gene: .
CDR3 length: 18
V gene: TRBV6-2/TRBV6-3
CDR3 protein: CASSYSITAGKPRDTQYF
CDR3 DNA: TGTGCCAGCAGTTACTCGATAACGGCGGGTAAGCCCCGGGATACGCAGTATTTT

clone size: .
J gene: TRBJ1-1
D gene: TRBD1
CDR3 length: 14
V gene: TRBV7-9
CDR3 protein: CASSTRDRVTEAFF
CDR3 DNA: TGTGCCAGCAGCACCCGGGACAGGGTCACTGAAGCTTTCTTT

clone size: .
J gene: TRBJ2-1
D gene: .
CDR3 length: 14
V gene: TRBV6-2/TRBV6-3
CDR3 protein: CASSYSPVYNEQFF
CDR3 DNA: TGTGCCAGCAGTTACTCTCCAGTTTACAATGAGCAGTTCTTC

clone size: .
J gene: TRBJ2-1
D gene: .
CDR3 length: 12
V gene: TRBV5-1
CDR3 protein: CASSSTYNEQFF
CDR3 DNA: TGCGCCAGCAGCTCGACTTACAATGAGCAGTTCTTC

clone size: .
J gene: TRBJ1-2
D gene: .
CDR3 length: 12
V gene: TRBV5-4
CDR3 protein: CASSLQRRGYTF
CDR3 DNA: TGTGCCAGCAGCTTACAAAGGAGGGGCTACACCTTC

clone size: .
J gene: TRBJ1-1
D gene: .
CDR3 length: 12
V gene: TRBV25-1
CDR3 protein: CASSREDAIAFF
CDR3 DNA: TGTGCCAGCAGTCGAGAAGATGCGATAGCTTTCTTT

clone size: .
J gene: TRBJ1-1
D gene: TRBD1
CDR3 length: 13
V gene: TRBV7-9
CDR3 protein: CASSLGDSTEAFF
CDR3 DNA: TGTGCCAGCAGCTTAGGGGACAGCACTGAAGCTTTCTTT

clone size: once
J gene: TRBJ1-2
D gene: TRBD1
CDR3 length: 15
V gene: TRBV19
CDR3 protein: CASSLRGPWVYGYTF
CDR3 DNA: TGTGCCAGTAGTCTCAGGGGGCCTTGGGTTTATGGCTACACCTTC

clone size: .
J gene: TRBJ2-3
D gene: .
CDR3 length: 15
V gene: TRBV7-9
CDR3 protein: CASSLAIRFADTQYF
CDR3 DNA: TGTGCCAGCAGCTTAGCGATCAGGTTCGCAGATACGCAGTATTTT

clone size: .
J gene: TRBJ1-1
D gene: TRBD1
CDR3 length: 14
V gene: TRBV27
CDR3 protein: CASSRQGMNTEAFF
CDR3 DNA: TGTGCCAGCAGCAGACAGGGGATGAACACTGAAGCTTTCTTT

clone size: once
J gene: TRBJ2-1
D gene: TRBD2
CDR3 length: 19
V gene: TRBV30
CDR3 protein: CAWSLWTSGRAGSYNEQFF
CDR3 DNA: TGTGCCTGGAGTCTATGGACTAGCGGGAGGGCCGGCTCCTACAATGAGCAGTTCTTC

clone size: .
J gene: TRBJ2-3
D gene: TRBD2
CDR3 length: 14
V gene: TRBV6-2/TRBV6-3
CDR3 protein: CASSYISGRGTQYF
CDR3 DNA: TGTGCCAGCAGTTACATAAGCGGGAGAGGCACGCAGTATTTT

clone size: .
J gene: TRBJ1-2
D gene: .
CDR3 length: 17
V gene: TRBV5-1
CDR3 protein: CASSLGAGLIGNYGYTF
CDR3 DNA: TGCGCCAGCAGCTTGGGTGCAGGACTTATCGGAAACTATGGCTACACCTTC

clone size: .
J gene: TRBJ1-3
D gene: .
CDR3 length: 15
V gene: TRBV4-1
CDR3 protein: CASSPRTASGNTIYF
CDR3 DNA: TGCGCCAGCAGCCCCAGGACAGCGAGTGGAAACACCATATATTTT

clone size: .
J gene: TRBJ1-4
D gene: TRBD1
CDR3 length: 15
V gene: TRBV5-6
CDR3 protein: CASSYGQGAREKLFF
CDR3 DNA: TGTGCCAGCAGCTACGGACAGGGGGCACGTGAAAAACTGTTTTTT

clone size: .
J gene: TRBJ2-5
D gene: .
CDR3 length: 14
V gene: TRBV7-9
CDR3 protein: CASSLTQGGETQYF
CDR3 DNA: TGTGCCAGCAGCTTAACGCAGGGGGGAGAGACCCAGTACTTC

clone size: few
J gene: TRBJ2-2
D gene: TRBD2
CDR3 length: 15
V gene: TRBV5-5
CDR3 protein: CASSLPGGNTGELFF
CDR3 DNA: TGTGCCAGCAGCCTCCCGGGAGGGAACACCGGGGAGCTGTTTTTT

clone size: .
J gene: TRBJ2-1
D gene: .
CDR3 length: 12
V gene: TRBV6-2/TRBV6-3
CDR3 protein: CASSPRDTEQFF
CDR3 DNA: TGTGCCAGCAGTCCGCGGGATACGGAGCAGTTCTTC

clone size: .
J gene: TRBJ1-3
D gene: TRBD1
CDR3 length: 15
V gene: TRBV6-5
CDR3 protein: CASRRTGGAGNTIYF
CDR3 DNA: TGTGCCAGCAGAAGAACAGGGGGCGCTGGAAACACCATATATTTT